The 20 T cell receptor beta chains below come from one sample, sequenced in a study of T cells expressing NK-cell markers. TCRdb re-analyzed the 5' RACE reads; it lists each CDR3 protein once, without DNA. This sample's table reports about 260,000 distinct CDR3 sequences. Sequencing used blood T cells: a sorted CD56 or NKG2C T cell subset, CD4+ or CD8+ T cells, or bulk PBMC T cells (not recorded which). These receptor sequences come from a woman between 18 and 70 years old in good health.

This chain uses TRBV29-1 with TRBJ2-1; TCRdb designates TRBD2, a call that cannot be tested without DNA. The CDR3 is made up of 15 amino acids. Germline V CDR1 and CDR2: SQVTM, ANQGSEA. CDR3 in amino acids: CSVLPNFSSYNEQFF.

The V and J genes are TRBV15 and TRBJ2-3; no DNA is available, so the TRBD1 call from TCRdb remains unchecked. The CDR3 extends over 13 amino acids. Germline V gives CDR1 LNHNV, CDR2 YYDKDF (reference sequence). CDR3: CATSRQGGDTQYF.

The chain joins TRBV6-1 to TRBJ2-5. CDR3 size: 16 residues. CDR1 and CDR2 from the germline V gene are MNHNS and SASEGT. CDR3 sequence reads: CASSEEVRTAPRTQYF.

V gene TRBV20-1 combines with J gene TRBJ1-6. Germline CDR1 and CDR2: DFQATT and SNEGSKA (reference sequence). The CDR3 spans 13 residues. This CDR3 reads CSAYDAGNSPLHF.

The genes are TRBV28 and TRBJ1-5; without DNA, the TCRdb call of TRBD1 cannot be checked. The length of the CDR3 is 15 residues. The germline gives CDR1 MDHEN, CDR2 SYDVKM. CDR3 sequence: CASASFGQGNQPQHF.

The chain recombines TRBV20-1 with TRBJ2-7; TCRdb gives TRBD1 as the D gene, but with no DNA this cannot be confirmed. CDR3 length: 14 amino acids. Looked up from germline, CDR1 is DFQATT and CDR2 is SNEGSKA (reference sequence). The chain's CDR3 is CSADRGQAAYEQYF.

This chain connects TRBV7-9 to TRBJ2-2; the TRBD1 assignment by TCRdb is unverifiable without DNA. Germline V gene data show CDR1 as SEHNR and CDR2 as FQNEAQ (reference sequence). The length of the CDR3 is 15 residues. The CDR3 is CASSPPDLVTGELFF.

CDR3 residues: CASTELAGGPNEQFF. This chain connects TRBV12-3 or TRBV12-4 to TRBJ2-1; with no DNA, the TCRdb D assignment of TRBD2 cannot be verified. The CDR3 is made up of 15 amino acids.

The gene calls are TRBV2 and TRBJ2-1. The CDR3 spans 11 residues. CDR1 is SNHLY and CDR2 is FYNNEI in the germline V gene. CDR3 protein: CASSVYNEQFF.

This chain joins TRBV7-2 and TRBJ1-1; the D call of TRBD1 rests on TCRdb alone, since no DNA is present to check it. This CDR3 spans 15 amino acids. Germline CDR1 reads SGHTA; CDR2 reads FQGNSA. This CDR3 reads CASSLGLGRGTEAFF.

The V gene is TRBV5-5, the J gene TRBJ2-5; TCRdb reports TRBD1, a call that lacks DNA to check it against. The CDR3 has 14 residues. CDR1 is SGHKS, CDR2 YYEKEE, per germline (reference sequence). CDR3 residues: CASSPGQVLETQYF.

This sequence joins TRBV9 and TRBJ2-1; without DNA, the TCRdb call of TRBD2 cannot be checked. This CDR3 contains 13 residues. Per germline, CDR1 SGDLS and CDR2 YYNGEE. CDR3 region: CASSEGIGGEQFF. The full variable domain, with the rest looked up from reference TRBV9 and TRBJ2-1, is DSGVTQTPKHLITATGQRVTLRCSPRSGDLSVYWYQQSLDQGLQFLIQYYNGEERAKGNILERFSAQQFPDLHSELNLSSLELGDSALYFCASSEGIGGEQFFGPGTRLTVL.

The chain carries TRBV7-2 and TRBJ2-1. Germline CDR1 SGHTA, CDR2 FQGNSA. The CDR3 covers 14 residues. Here the CDR3 reads CASSLGTSYNEQFF. Variable domain in full (rest from reference TRBV7-2 and TRBJ2-1): GAGVSQSPSNKVTEKGKDVELRCDPISGHTALYWYRQSLGQGLEFLIYFQGNSAPDKSGLPSDRFSAERTGGSVSTLTIQRTQQEDSAVYLCASSLGTSYNEQFFGPGTRLTVL.

The CDR3 spells CSVIHRGAGPTDTQYF. This chain uses TRBV20-1 with TRBJ2-3; with no DNA, the TCRdb D assignment of TRBD1 cannot be verified. Per the germline V gene, CDR1 is DFQATT and CDR2 is SNEGSKA (reference sequence). The length of the CDR3 is 16 residues.

The chain combines TRBV29-1 with TRBJ2-1; checking the TCRdb D call of TRBD1 is not possible without DNA. CDR1 and CDR2 (germline): SQVTM, ANQGSEA. The CDR3 consists of 12 residues. The CDR3 sequence is CSATIGGNEQFF.

The chain recombines TRBV12-3 or TRBV12-4 with TRBJ1-5. The CDR3 has 12 amino acids. This chain's CDR3 is CASSPLDQPQHF.

V usage is TRBV27 and J usage is TRBJ1-5. The CDR3 consists of 14 residues. Per the germline V gene, CDR1 is MNHEY and CDR2 is SMNVEV (reference sequence). CDR3 sequence: CASPGLPGGQPQHF.

The chain carries TRBV6-5 and TRBJ2-1; absent DNA, TCRdb's TRBD1 call cannot be checked. The CDR3 spans 16 residues. Looked up from germline, CDR1 is MNHEY and CDR2 is SVGAGI. The chain's CDR3 is CASSYSLANTGNEQFF.

The chain is built from TRBV7-7 and TRBJ2-1; TCRdb's D gene call, TRBD1, goes unchecked for lack of DNA. Germline V gene sequence: CDR1 SSHAT, CDR2 FNYEAQ (reference sequence). CDR3 size: 14 residues. This CDR3 reads CASSPRTEYNEQFF.

This chain joins TRBV29-1 and TRBJ1-3; TCRdb's D call, TRBD1, is unchecked because there is no DNA. The CDR3 has 12 amino acids. Looked up from germline, CDR1 is SQVTM and CDR2 is ANQGSEA. CDR3: CSVGGQGNTIYF. Looking up the rest from reference TRBV29-1 and TRBJ1-3 gives the full variable domain: SAVISQKPSRDICQRGTSLTIQCQVDSQVTMMFWYRQQPGQSLTLIATANQGSEATYESGFVIDKFPISRPNLTFSTLTVSNMSPEDSSIYLCSVGGQGNTIYFGEGSWLTVV.